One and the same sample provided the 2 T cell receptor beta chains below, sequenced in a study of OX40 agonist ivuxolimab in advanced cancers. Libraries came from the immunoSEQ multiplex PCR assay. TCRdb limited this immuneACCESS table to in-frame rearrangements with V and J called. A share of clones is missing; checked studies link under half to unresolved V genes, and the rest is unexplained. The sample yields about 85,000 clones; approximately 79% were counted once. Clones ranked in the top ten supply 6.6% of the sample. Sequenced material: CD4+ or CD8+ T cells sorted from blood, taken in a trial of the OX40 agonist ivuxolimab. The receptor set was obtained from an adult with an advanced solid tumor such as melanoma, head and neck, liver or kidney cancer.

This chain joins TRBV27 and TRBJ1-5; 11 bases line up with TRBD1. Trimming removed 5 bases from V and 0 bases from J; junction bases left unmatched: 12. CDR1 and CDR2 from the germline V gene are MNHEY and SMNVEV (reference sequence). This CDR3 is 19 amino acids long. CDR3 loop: CASSPLMGTGGVSNQPQHF. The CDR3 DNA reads TGTGCCAGCAGTCCCCTTATGGGGACAGGGGGTGTTAGCAATCAGCCCCAGCATTTT.

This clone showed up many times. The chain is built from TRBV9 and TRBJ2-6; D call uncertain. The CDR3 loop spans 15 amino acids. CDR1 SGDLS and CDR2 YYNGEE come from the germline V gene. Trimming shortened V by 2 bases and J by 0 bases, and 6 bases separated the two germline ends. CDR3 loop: CASSVPYSGANVLTF. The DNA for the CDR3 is TGTGCCAGCAGCGTTCCGTACTCTGGGGCCAACGTCCTGACTTTC.